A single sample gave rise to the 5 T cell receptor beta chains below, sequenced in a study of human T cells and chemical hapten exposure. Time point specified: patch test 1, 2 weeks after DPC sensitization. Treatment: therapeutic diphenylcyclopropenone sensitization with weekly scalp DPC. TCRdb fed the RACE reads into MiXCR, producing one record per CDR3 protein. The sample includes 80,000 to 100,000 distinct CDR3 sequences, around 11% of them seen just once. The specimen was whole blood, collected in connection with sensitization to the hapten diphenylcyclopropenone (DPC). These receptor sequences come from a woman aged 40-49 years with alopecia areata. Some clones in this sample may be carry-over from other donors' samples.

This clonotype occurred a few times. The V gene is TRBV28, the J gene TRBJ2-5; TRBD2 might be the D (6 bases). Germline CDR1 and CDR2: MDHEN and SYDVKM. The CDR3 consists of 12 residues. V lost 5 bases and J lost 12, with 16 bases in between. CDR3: CASSTGLLPEYF. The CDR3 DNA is TGTGCCAGCAGTACGGGACTCCTGCCAGAGTACTTC.

The CDR3 DNA follows: TGTGCCAGTAGTATCAGTCCGCGCGGGAGGGCTTACAATGAGCAGTTCTTC. The encoded protein is CASSISPRGRAYNEQFF. This chain uses TRBV19 with TRBJ2-1; TRBD2 agrees at 9 bases. CDR3 length equals 17 residues. Germline V CDR1 and CDR2: LNHDA, SQIVND (reference sequence). V was clipped by 3 bases and J by 4 bases; unmatched bases: 10.

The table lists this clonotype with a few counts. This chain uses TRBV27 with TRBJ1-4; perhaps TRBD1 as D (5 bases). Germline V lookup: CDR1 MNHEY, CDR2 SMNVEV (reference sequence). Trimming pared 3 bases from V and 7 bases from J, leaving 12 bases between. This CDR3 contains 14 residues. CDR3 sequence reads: CASSFSGVFEKLFF. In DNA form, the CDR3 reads TGTGCCAGCAGTTTTTCGGGGGTTTTTGAAAAACTGTTTTTT.

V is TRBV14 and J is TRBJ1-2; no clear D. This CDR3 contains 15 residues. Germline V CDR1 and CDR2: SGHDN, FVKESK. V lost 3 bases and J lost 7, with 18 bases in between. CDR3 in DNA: TGTGCCAGCAGCCACTTTCCCCGGGAGAGAGGTGGCTACACCTTC. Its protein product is CASSHFPRERGGYTF.

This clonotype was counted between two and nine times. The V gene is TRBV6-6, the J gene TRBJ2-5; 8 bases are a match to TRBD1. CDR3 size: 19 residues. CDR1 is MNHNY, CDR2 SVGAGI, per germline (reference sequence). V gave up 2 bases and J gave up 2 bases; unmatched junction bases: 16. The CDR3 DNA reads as TGTGCCAGCAGTTACCCTACGCAGGGGGCGCCGACCTATCAAGAGACCCAGTACTTC. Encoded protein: CASSYPTQGAPTYQETQYF.